Given below is one TCR beta chain in context. Its specificity is not known. The method was immunoSEQ multiplex PCR; TCRdb's version includes in-frame clones alone and lacks a portion of them. The sample lists 100,000 to 150,000 clones; about 81% were seen once. Time point described: blood 2 weeks post-SBRT. Indicated treatment: 15 Gy SBRT to primary tumor, nephrectomy 4 weeks later. The patient's renal cell carcinoma had clear cell pathology. CDR1 and CDR2 (germline): SNHLY, FYNNEI. This CDR3 spans 15 amino acids. Trimming took 1 base from V and 3 from J, leaving 10 bases between them. The record originates from a study of radiation and T cells in renal cell carcinoma. Study-level information: Nephrectomy followed 15 Gy stereotactic body radiation by 4 weeks.

Study-wide results and caveats: In blood, top tumor clones expanded by 2 weeks, shrinking by 4. No pretreatment tumor biopsies were available for baseline clonotypes.

This receptor was identified in a man aged 50 to 59 with renal cell carcinoma. This material consisted of blood, taken from a patient whose treatment included radiotherapy and nephrectomy. The chain has TRBV2 and TRBJ2-1; D unresolved. The CDR3 spells CASSEGLVGYNEQFF. The CDR3 DNA reads TGTGCCAGCAGTGAAGGGCTAGTGGGCTACAATGAGCAGTTCTTC.